This T cell receptor (beta chain) stems from a study of T cell responses to AZD1222 COVID-19 vaccine. Assay used: immunoSEQ multiplex PCR; TCRdb lists only in-frame clones, some missing. The repertoire holds 90,000 to 150,000 clones, with about 86% as singletons. CDR1 and CDR2 from the germline V gene are SEHNR and FQNEAQ (reference sequence). The CDR3 consists of 13 residues. V lost 3 bases, J lost 6 bases, and 9 bases lay in between. The receptor was derived from an adult who received the AZD1222 COVID-19 vaccine. The V call is TRBV7-9, the J call TRBJ1-5; D uncertain. This specimen was peripheral blood, taken 28 days after the second AZD1222 dose. The DNA of the CDR3 is TGTGCCAGCAGCTTTGATGGTGTTCAGCCCCAGCATTTT. Amino acid sequence: CASSFDGVQPQHF.